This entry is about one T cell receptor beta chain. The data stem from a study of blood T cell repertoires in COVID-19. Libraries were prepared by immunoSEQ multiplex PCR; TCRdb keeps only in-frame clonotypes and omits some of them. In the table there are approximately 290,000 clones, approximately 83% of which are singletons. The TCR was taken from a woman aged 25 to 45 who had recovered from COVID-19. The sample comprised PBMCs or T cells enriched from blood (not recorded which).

The chain's CDR3 is CASSLWDRRRGSPLHF. CDR3 DNA sequence: TGTGCCAGCAGCTTATGGGACAGGAGACGGGGGTCACCCCTCCACTTT. The V and J genes are TRBV7-9 and TRBJ1-6, with TRBD1 identical over 8 bases. This CDR3 is 16 amino acids long. Germline values: CDR1 SEHNR, CDR2 FQNEAQ (reference sequence). V shed 2 bases, J shed 10 bases, and the junction held 10 bases outside the gene matches.